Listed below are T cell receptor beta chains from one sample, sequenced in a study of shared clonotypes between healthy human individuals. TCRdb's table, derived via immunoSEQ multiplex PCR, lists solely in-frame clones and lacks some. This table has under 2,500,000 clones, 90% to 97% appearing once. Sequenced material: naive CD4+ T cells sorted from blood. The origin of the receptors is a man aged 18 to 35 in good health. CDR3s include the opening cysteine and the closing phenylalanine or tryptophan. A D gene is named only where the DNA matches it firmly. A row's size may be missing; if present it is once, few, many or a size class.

CDR3nt: TGTGCCTGGAGTAGGCGGGCGCGGCGGAAGGAGACCCAGTACTTC
CDR3aa: CAWSRRARRKETQYF
abundance: NA
j_gene: TRBJ2-5
v_gene: TRBV30
d_gene: NA

CDR3nt: TGTGCCAGCGAGGGGCAGGGATCCTACAATGAGCAGTTCTTC
CDR3aa: CASEGQGSYNEQFF
abundance: NA
j_gene: TRBJ2-1
v_gene: TRBV6-6
d_gene: NA

CDR3nt: TGTGCCAGCAGTGTCATCGTTAACTATGGCTACACCTTC
CDR3aa: CASSVIVNYGYTF
abundance: NA
j_gene: TRBJ1-2
v_gene: TRBV6-1
d_gene: NA

CDR3nt: TGTGCCAGCAGTTCCGGGACAGGGTTTCAGCCCCAGCATTTT
CDR3aa: CASSSGTGFQPQHF
abundance: NA
j_gene: TRBJ1-5
v_gene: TRBV6-5
d_gene: TRBD1

CDR3nt: TGTGCCAGCAGTTTATCCTCCGTTAACCGACAGTCCCGCTACGAGCAGTACTTC
CDR3aa: CASSLSSVNRQSRYEQYF
abundance: NA
j_gene: TRBJ2-7
v_gene: TRBV28
d_gene: NA

CDR3nt: TGTGCCAGCAGCCCCTCACGGGGGGTCGGCTATGGCTACACCTTC
CDR3aa: CASSPSRGVGYGYTF
abundance: once
j_gene: TRBJ1-2
v_gene: TRBV28
d_gene: NA

CDR3nt: TGTGCCAGCAGCGCAATAAGAATCTATAATTCACCCCTCCACTTT
CDR3aa: CASSAIRIYNSPLHF
abundance: NA
j_gene: TRBJ1-6
v_gene: TRBV7-8
d_gene: NA

CDR3nt: TGCAGCGTTGATAAGGGGGACAGGGTCAATGAGCAGTTCTTC
CDR3aa: CSVDKGDRVNEQFF
abundance: NA
j_gene: TRBJ2-1
v_gene: TRBV29-1
d_gene: TRBD1

CDR3nt: TGTGCCATTTCTTACAGGGAAACTAATGAAAAACTGTTTTTT
CDR3aa: CAISYRETNEKLFF
abundance: NA
j_gene: TRBJ1-4
v_gene: TRBV6-1
d_gene: NA

CDR3nt: TGTGCCAGCATCCCGAGACTAGCGTCTCCCGACGAGCAGTACTTC
CDR3aa: CASIPRLASPDEQYF
abundance: NA
j_gene: TRBJ2-7
v_gene: TRBV6-6
d_gene: TRBD2

CDR3nt: TGTGCCATCAGTGACCGGCTAGCGGGAGGGGCAGATACGCAGTATTTT
CDR3aa: CAISDRLAGGADTQYF
abundance: NA
j_gene: TRBJ2-3
v_gene: TRBV10-3
d_gene: TRBD2

CDR3nt: TGTGCCAGCTCACCAGACAGGGTCATTCAGTACTTC
CDR3aa: CASSPDRVIQYF
abundance: NA
j_gene: TRBJ2-4
v_gene: TRBV18
d_gene: TRBD1

CDR3nt: TGTGCCATCAGTGATGGCCGGGAGACCCAGTACTTC
CDR3aa: CAISDGRETQYF
abundance: NA
j_gene: TRBJ2-5
v_gene: TRBV10-3
d_gene: NA

CDR3nt: TGTGCCAGCAGCCCCCGGGACAGGGGGCTTGAAGCTTTCTTT
CDR3aa: CASSPRDRGLEAFF
abundance: few
j_gene: TRBJ1-1
v_gene: TRBV11-2
d_gene: TRBD1

CDR3nt: TGTGCCAGCAGTACAGGGGGCGGTTATGGCTACACCTTC
CDR3aa: CASSTGGGYGYTF
abundance: NA
j_gene: TRBJ1-2
v_gene: TRBV6-5
d_gene: TRBD1

CDR3nt: TGTGCCAGCTCACCACAAGGCTTGGTCCTCTACGAGCAGTACTTC
CDR3aa: CASSPQGLVLYEQYF
abundance: NA
j_gene: TRBJ2-7
v_gene: TRBV18
d_gene: NA

CDR3nt: TGTGCCTGGAAAATACCGGGACAGTTTAATTCACCCCTCCACTTT
CDR3aa: CAWKIPGQFNSPLHF
abundance: NA
j_gene: TRBJ1-6
v_gene: TRBV30
d_gene: TRBD1

CDR3nt: TGTGCCATCAGTGAGTCGATTAGGGACCCGTGGTACTTC
CDR3aa: CAISESIRDPWYF
abundance: NA
j_gene: TRBJ2-7
v_gene: TRBV10-3
d_gene: NA

CDR3nt: TGTGCCAGCAGCTTGGCCGGCTGGAACAATGAGCAGTTCTTC
CDR3aa: CASSLAGWNNEQFF
abundance: NA
j_gene: TRBJ2-1
v_gene: TRBV5-4
d_gene: NA

CDR3nt: TGTGCCAGCAGTGGGGTCAGCACTGAAGCTTTCTTT
CDR3aa: CASSGVSTEAFF
abundance: NA
j_gene: TRBJ1-1
v_gene: TRBV6-5
d_gene: NA

CDR3nt: TGCGCCAGCAGCCAGGGACAGTATGGCTACACCTTC
CDR3aa: CASSQGQYGYTF
abundance: NA
j_gene: TRBJ1-2
v_gene: TRBV5-1
d_gene: TRBD1

CDR3nt: TGTGCCAGCAGTGACTCCCAGGGAAGGCTTAGCAATCAGCCCCAGCATTTT
CDR3aa: CASSDSQGRLSNQPQHF
abundance: once
j_gene: TRBJ1-5
v_gene: TRBV6-4
d_gene: NA

CDR3nt: TGTGCCAGCAGCCCACTACCGGGGAACAATGAGCAGTTCTTC
CDR3aa: CASSPLPGNNEQFF
abundance: once
j_gene: TRBJ2-1
v_gene: TRBV6-4
d_gene: NA

CDR3nt: TGTGCCAGCAGTCCGGCAGGGGATACGCAGTATTTT
CDR3aa: CASSPAGDTQYF
abundance: NA
j_gene: TRBJ2-3
v_gene: TRBV6-6
d_gene: NA

CDR3nt: TGTGCCAGCAGCACACGGGTTGAGCAGTACTTC
CDR3aa: CASSTRVEQYF
abundance: NA
j_gene: TRBJ2-7
v_gene: TRBV11-2
d_gene: NA

CDR3nt: TGTGCCAGTAGTATAGGCCCGAACACCGGGGAGCTGTTTTTT
CDR3aa: CASSIGPNTGELFF
abundance: NA
j_gene: TRBJ2-2
v_gene: TRBV19
d_gene: NA

CDR3nt: TGTGCCAGCAGCTTGCGTGGGGGGGTGTATGGCTACACCTTC
CDR3aa: CASSLRGGVYGYTF
abundance: NA
j_gene: TRBJ1-2
v_gene: TRBV5-4
d_gene: NA

CDR3nt: TGTGCCAGCAGCAAAGGAGGGAGTAATTCACCCCTCCACTTT
CDR3aa: CASSKGGSNSPLHF
abundance: NA
j_gene: TRBJ1-6
v_gene: TRBV21-1
d_gene: NA

CDR3nt: TGTGCCAGCAGCTCCAGGGGGATCGATGGCTACACCTTC
CDR3aa: CASSSRGIDGYTF
abundance: few
j_gene: TRBJ1-2
v_gene: TRBV7-6
d_gene: TRBD1

CDR3nt: TGTGCCAGCAGTGAAAGTCTTGGAGGTTCTGAAGCTTTCTTT
CDR3aa: CASSESLGGSEAFF
abundance: NA
j_gene: TRBJ1-1
v_gene: TRBV2
d_gene: NA

CDR3nt: TGCGCCAGCAGCTTCGTTGGGGACCGAAAGAATGAAAAACTGTTTTTT
CDR3aa: CASSFVGDRKNEKLFF
abundance: NA
j_gene: TRBJ1-4
v_gene: TRBV5-1
d_gene: NA

CDR3nt: TGTGCCATTACCGCAGGGGGGTGGGCTGAAGCTTTCTTT
CDR3aa: CAITAGGWAEAFF
abundance: once
j_gene: TRBJ1-1
v_gene: TRBV10-3
d_gene: TRBD1

CDR3nt: TGTGCCAGCAGCAACGCCGGGACTGCTTACAATGAGCAGTTCTTC
CDR3aa: CASSNAGTAYNEQFF
abundance: NA
j_gene: TRBJ2-1
v_gene: TRBV5-4
d_gene: NA

CDR3nt: TGTGCCATCAGTGATCGTGTGATGGGTGAAAAACTGTTTTTT
CDR3aa: CAISDRVMGEKLFF
abundance: once
j_gene: TRBJ1-4
v_gene: TRBV10-3
d_gene: NA

CDR3nt: TGCGCCAGCAGCTTGGAGTTGGGTCCCCCCCACTACGAGCAGTACTTC
CDR3aa: CASSLELGPPHYEQYF
abundance: once
j_gene: TRBJ2-7
v_gene: TRBV5-1
d_gene: NA

CDR3nt: TGCAGCGTTGGGGGCGTGTGGCCCGGGGAGCTGTTTTTT
CDR3aa: CSVGGVWPGELFF
abundance: NA
j_gene: TRBJ2-2
v_gene: TRBV29-1
d_gene: NA

CDR3nt: TGTGCCAGCAGTTACGGGGCTACCCCTAGGAATGAGCAGTTCTTC
CDR3aa: CASSYGATPRNEQFF
abundance: NA
j_gene: TRBJ2-1
v_gene: TRBV6-5
d_gene: NA

CDR3nt: TGTGCCAGCAGCTTTCTCTATAACTATGGCTACACCTTC
CDR3aa: CASSFLYNYGYTF
abundance: NA
j_gene: TRBJ1-2
v_gene: TRBV7-9
d_gene: NA

CDR3nt: TGCGCCAGCAGCCCGCGCACCCGCGGGTCTACCTACGAGCAGTACTTC
CDR3aa: CASSPRTRGSTYEQYF
abundance: NA
j_gene: TRBJ2-7
v_gene: TRBV4-1
d_gene: NA

CDR3nt: TGTGCCAGCGGAGTGGGAGGACTAGCGGGGACCCAAGAGACCCAGTACTTC
CDR3aa: CASGVGGLAGTQETQYF
abundance: once
j_gene: TRBJ2-5
v_gene: TRBV2
d_gene: TRBD2

CDR3nt: TGCGCCAGCAGCTCCCCTTTAGGGGGGGGCTTTGATACCGGGGAGCTGTTTTTT
CDR3aa: CASSSPLGGGFDTGELFF
abundance: once
j_gene: TRBJ2-2
v_gene: TRBV5-1
d_gene: NA

CDR3nt: TGTGCCAGCAGTCAACAGGGAGTTGGTAACACAGATACGCAGTATTTT
CDR3aa: CASSQQGVGNTDTQYF
abundance: NA
j_gene: TRBJ2-3
v_gene: TRBV2
d_gene: NA

CDR3nt: TGTGCCAGCAGCAAAAAAAACTCGAGTATGGCCCAAGATGAATATCAGCCCCAGCATTTT
CDR3aa: CASSKKNSSMAQDEYQPQHF
abundance: once
j_gene: TRBJ1-5
v_gene: TRBV21-1
d_gene: NA

CDR3nt: TGTGCCAGCAGCTCCAAGCCGCAGGTCTCTCTTTATGGCTACACCTTC
CDR3aa: CASSSKPQVSLYGYTF
abundance: NA
j_gene: TRBJ1-2
v_gene: TRBV27
d_gene: NA

CDR3nt: TGTGCCAGCAGTTTAGTTGGAGGGACAGGGCTTTACAACACTGAAGCTTTCTTT
CDR3aa: CASSLVGGTGLYNTEAFF
abundance: NA
j_gene: TRBJ1-1
v_gene: TRBV28
d_gene: TRBD1

CDR3nt: TGTGCCAGCAGTCCACCTGGGGGGCGTAGTTCACCCCTCCACTTT
CDR3aa: CASSPPGGRSSPLHF
abundance: NA
j_gene: TRBJ1-6
v_gene: TRBV6-1
d_gene: NA

CDR3nt: TGTGCCAGCAGCTCGGAGGGGGATAGATCTGGAAACACCATATATTTT
CDR3aa: CASSSEGDRSGNTIYF
abundance: NA
j_gene: TRBJ1-3
v_gene: TRBV5-4
d_gene: NA

CDR3nt: TGCGCCAGCGGGGACCCGGGTGGGAATGAGCAGTTCTTC
CDR3aa: CASGDPGGNEQFF
abundance: NA
j_gene: TRBJ2-1
v_gene: TRBV10-1
d_gene: NA